The 5 T cell receptor beta chains in this list originate from one sample, sequenced in a study of control samples from healthy donors and cancer patients. Some clones are missing from TCRdb's copy, which holds only in-frame ones; the method was immunoSEQ multiplex PCR. Of tens of thousands of clones in the sample, roughly 90% were seen once. The sequencing sample was made of PBMCs. Source of these receptors: a man aged 60-69 years with colorectal cancer.

V usage is TRBV28 and J usage is TRBJ2-7; tentatively, D is TRBD1 or TRBD2 (5 bases each). The CDR3 length is 15 residues. The V gene lost 5 bases and the J gene lost 5 bases, with 19 bases spanning the gap. Germline values: CDR1 MDHEN, CDR2 SYDVKM. The CDR3 DNA reads as TGTGCCAGCAGTCCGGGGACGTCCCGGGGCGACGAGCAGTACTTC. Translation gives CASSPGTSRGDEQYF.

The rearrangement joins TRBV3-1 (or the pseudogene TRBV3-2) to TRBJ1-1, with TRBD1 matching 11 bases. Germline assignment: CDR1 LGHDT and CDR2 YNNKEL (reference sequence). The CDR3 has 17 residues. With 3 bases clipped from V and 4 bases from J, the junction kept 10 bases outside the gene matches. The CDR3: CASSQRRTGGLATEAFF. The CDR3 coding sequence is TGTGCCAGCAGCCAGCGCCGGACAGGGGGCCTCGCCACTGAAGCTTTCTTT.

The J gene is TRBJ2-3, the V gene TRBV3-1 (or the pseudogene TRBV3-2); 11 bases are shared with TRBD2. Germline V gene sequence: CDR1 LGHDT, CDR2 YNNKEL (reference sequence). The CDR3 is 16 residues long. Trimming removed 2 bases from V and 5 bases from J; junction bases left unmatched: 6. Here the CDR3 reads CASSQSLAGGGDTQYF. In DNA, the CDR3 is TGTGCCAGCAGCCAAAGTCTAGCGGGGGGAGGAGATACGCAGTATTTT.

V is TRBV6-5 and J is TRBJ1-1; 9 bases fit TRBD1. The CDR3 covers 14 residues. J was trimmed by 3 bases and V by 11 bases; bases with no gene match: 10. Germline CDR1 reads MNHEY; CDR2 reads SVGAGI. The CDR3 is CAARGQGPDTEAFF. CDR3 sequence (DNA): TGTGCCGCGCGGGGACAGGGACCCGACACTGAAGCTTTCTTT.

V gene TRBV5-1 combines with J gene TRBJ2-7; D assignment may be TRBD1 or TRBD2 (5 bases each). Trimming took 0 bases from V and 5 from J, leaving 9 bases between them. The germline V gene has CDR1 SGHRS and CDR2 YFSETQ. CDR3 length: 13 amino acids. This CDR3 is CASSLGDRDEQYF. In DNA, the CDR3 is TGCGCCAGCAGCTTGGGGGACCGCGACGAGCAGTACTTC.